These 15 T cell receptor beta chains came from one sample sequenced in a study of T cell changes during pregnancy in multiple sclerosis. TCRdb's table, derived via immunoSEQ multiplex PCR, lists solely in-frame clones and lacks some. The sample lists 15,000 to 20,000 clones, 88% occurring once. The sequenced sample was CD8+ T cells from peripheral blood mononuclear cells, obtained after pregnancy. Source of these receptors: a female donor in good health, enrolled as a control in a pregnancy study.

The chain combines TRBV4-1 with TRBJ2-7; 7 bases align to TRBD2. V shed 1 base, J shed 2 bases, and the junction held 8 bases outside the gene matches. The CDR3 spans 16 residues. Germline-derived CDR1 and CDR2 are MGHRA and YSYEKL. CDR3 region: CASSQGAGRVTYEQYF. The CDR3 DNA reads TGCGCCAGCAGCCAAGGAGCGGGGCGGGTGACCTACGAGCAGTACTTC.

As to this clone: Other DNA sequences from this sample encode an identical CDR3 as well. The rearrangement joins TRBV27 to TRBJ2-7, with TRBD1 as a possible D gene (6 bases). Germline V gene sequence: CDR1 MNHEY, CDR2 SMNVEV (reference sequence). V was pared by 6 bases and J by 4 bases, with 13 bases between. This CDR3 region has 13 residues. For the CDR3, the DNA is TGTGCCAGCAGCCTCGGACAGAATTACGAGCAGTACTTC. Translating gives CASSLGQNYEQYF.

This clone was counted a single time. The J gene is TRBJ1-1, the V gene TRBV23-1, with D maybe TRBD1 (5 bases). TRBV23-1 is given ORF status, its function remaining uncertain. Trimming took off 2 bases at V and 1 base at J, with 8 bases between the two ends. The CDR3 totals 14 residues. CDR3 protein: CASSQLGQNTEAFF. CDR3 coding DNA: TGCGCCAGCAGTCAACTAGGACAGAACACTGAAGCTTTCTTT.

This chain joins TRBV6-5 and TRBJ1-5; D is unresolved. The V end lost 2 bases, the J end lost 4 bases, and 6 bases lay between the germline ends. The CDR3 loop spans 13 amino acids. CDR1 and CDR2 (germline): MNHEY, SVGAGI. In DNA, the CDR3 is TGTGCCAGCAGTTACGCCGGGAATCAGCCCCAGCATTTT. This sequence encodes CASSYAGNQPQHF.

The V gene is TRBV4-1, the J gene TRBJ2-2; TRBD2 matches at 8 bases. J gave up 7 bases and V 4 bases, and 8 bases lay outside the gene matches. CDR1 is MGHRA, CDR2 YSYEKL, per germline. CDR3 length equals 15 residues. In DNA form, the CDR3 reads TGCGCCAGCAGCCTGCGGGGACTAGACGACGGGGAGCTGTTTTTT. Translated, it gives CASSLRGLDDGELFF.

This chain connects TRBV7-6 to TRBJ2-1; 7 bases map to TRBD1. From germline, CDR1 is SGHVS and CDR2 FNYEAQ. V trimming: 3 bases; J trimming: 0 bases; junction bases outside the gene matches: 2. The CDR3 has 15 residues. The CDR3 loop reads CASSLDRSSYNEQFF. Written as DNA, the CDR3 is TGTGCCAGCAGCTTGGACAGGAGCTCCTACAATGAGCAGTTCTTC.

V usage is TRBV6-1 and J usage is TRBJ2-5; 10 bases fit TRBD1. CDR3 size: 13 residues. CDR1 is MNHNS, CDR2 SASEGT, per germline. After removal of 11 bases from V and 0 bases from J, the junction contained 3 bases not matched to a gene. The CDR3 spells CAGGTGDQETQYF. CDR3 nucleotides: TGTGCCGGGGGGACAGGGGACCAAGAGACCCAGTACTTC.

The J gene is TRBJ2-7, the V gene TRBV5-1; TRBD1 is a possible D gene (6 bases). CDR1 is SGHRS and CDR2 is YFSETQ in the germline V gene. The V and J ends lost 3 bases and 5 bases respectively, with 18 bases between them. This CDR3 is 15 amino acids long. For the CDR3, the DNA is TGCGCCAGCAGCTCCACAGGTACTCCAGGGGACGAGCAGTACTTC. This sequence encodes CASSSTGTPGDEQYF.

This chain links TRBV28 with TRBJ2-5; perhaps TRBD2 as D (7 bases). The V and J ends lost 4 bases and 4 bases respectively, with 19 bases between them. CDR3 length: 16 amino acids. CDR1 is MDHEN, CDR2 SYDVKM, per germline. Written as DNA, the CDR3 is TGTGCCAGCAGTTCTGGGGGAGGGGGGGTCCCAGAGACCCAGTACTTC. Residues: CASSSGGGGVPETQYF.

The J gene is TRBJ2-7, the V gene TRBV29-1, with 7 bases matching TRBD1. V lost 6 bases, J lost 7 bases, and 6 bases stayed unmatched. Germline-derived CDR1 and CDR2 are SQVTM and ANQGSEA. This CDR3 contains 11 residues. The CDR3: CSVMTGREQYF. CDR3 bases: TGCAGCGTGATGACAGGGCGGGAGCAGTACTTC.

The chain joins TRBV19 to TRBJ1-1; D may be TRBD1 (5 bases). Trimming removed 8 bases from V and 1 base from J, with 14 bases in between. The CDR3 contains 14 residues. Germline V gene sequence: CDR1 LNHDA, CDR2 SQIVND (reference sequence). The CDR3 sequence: CASSLVGQNTEAFF. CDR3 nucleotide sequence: TGTGCCAGTTCACTGGTGGGGCAGAACACTGAAGCTTTCTTT. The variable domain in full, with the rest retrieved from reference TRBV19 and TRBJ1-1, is DGGITQSPKYLFRKEGQNVTLSCEQNLNHDAMYWYRQDPGQGLRLIYYSQIVNDFQKGDIAEGYSVSREKKESFPLTVTSAQKNPTAFYLCASSLVGQNTEAFFGQGTRLTVV.

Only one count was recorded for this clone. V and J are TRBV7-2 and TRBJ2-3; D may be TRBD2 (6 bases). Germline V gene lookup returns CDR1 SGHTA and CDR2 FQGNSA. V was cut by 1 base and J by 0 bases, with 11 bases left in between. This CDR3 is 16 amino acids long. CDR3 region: CASSLGPAGSTDTQYF. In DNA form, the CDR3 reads TGTGCCAGCAGCTTAGGTCCAGCGGGTAGCACAGATACGCAGTATTTT.

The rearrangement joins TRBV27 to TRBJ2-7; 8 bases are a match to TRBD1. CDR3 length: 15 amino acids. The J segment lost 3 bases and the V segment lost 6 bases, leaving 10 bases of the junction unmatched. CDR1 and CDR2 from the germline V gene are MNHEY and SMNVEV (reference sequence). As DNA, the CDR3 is TGTGCCAGCAGCTCCGGACAGGGCCTGAACTACGAGCAGTACTTC. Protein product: CASSSGQGLNYEQYF.

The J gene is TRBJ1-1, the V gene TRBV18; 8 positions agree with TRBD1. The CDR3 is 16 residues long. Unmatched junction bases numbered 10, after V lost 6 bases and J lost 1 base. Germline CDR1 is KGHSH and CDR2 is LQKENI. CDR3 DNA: TGTGCCAGCTCTCAGGACAGGGCATATCCGAACACTGAAGCTTTCTTT. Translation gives CASSQDRAYPNTEAFF.

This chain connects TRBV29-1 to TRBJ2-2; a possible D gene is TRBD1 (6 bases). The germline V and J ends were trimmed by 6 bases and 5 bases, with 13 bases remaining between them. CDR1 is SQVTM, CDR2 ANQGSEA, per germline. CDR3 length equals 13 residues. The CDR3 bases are TGCAGCGTAATGACAGGAAAGACCGGGGAGCTGTTTTTT. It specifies CSVMTGKTGELFF.